A selection of T cell receptor beta chains follows, all from one sample in a study of human CD4 T cells and Enterobacteriaceae. Sequenced by immunoSEQ multiplex PCR; TCRdb stores in-frame clones only, minus some. This sample has about 26,000 clones, with 70% to 90% found just once. The specimen sequenced was memory CD4+ T cells from blood. The source is a human donor in good health. CDR3s include the opening cysteine and the closing phenylalanine or tryptophan. The order of the fields is CDR3 DNA, CDR3 protein, V gene, D gene, clone size, J gene. A D gene is named only where the DNA matches it firmly. Size is omitted from some rows. Given values are once, few, many or a class for expanded clones.

cdr3_nt: TGCGCCAGCAGCTCCGGGGAGGTGGCAGATACGCAGTATTTT; cdr3_aa: CASSSGEVADTQYF; v_call: TRBV5-1; d_call: -; clone_size: -; j_call: TRBJ2-3
cdr3_nt: TGTGCCAGCTCACCACCGCGGGGTTCCTACGAGCAGTACTTC; cdr3_aa: CASSPPRGSYEQYF; v_call: TRBV18; d_call: -; clone_size: -; j_call: TRBJ2-7
cdr3_nt: TGCGCCAGCAGCCAAACAGGGTGGTATGGCTACACCTTC; cdr3_aa: CASSQTGWYGYTF; v_call: TRBV4-1; d_call: -; clone_size: -; j_call: TRBJ1-2
cdr3_nt: TGTGCCAGCGGAACGGACAGGCACGGTTCACCCCTCCACTTT; cdr3_aa: CASGTDRHGSPLHF; v_call: TRBV2; d_call: TRBD1; clone_size: -; j_call: TRBJ1-6
cdr3_nt: TGTGCCACCAGCAGAGATCGGGGGAATACGGGGTTCAATGAGCAGTTCTTC; cdr3_aa: CATSRDRGNTGFNEQFF; v_call: TRBV15; d_call: -; clone_size: -; j_call: TRBJ2-1
cdr3_nt: TGTGCCAGCAGCTCCCCGGACGGCTATGGCTACACCTTC; cdr3_aa: CASSSPDGYGYTF; v_call: TRBV7-3; d_call: -; clone_size: -; j_call: TRBJ1-2
cdr3_nt: TGCGCCAGCAGTCAGCCGCCAACCGGGACTAGCGGGATACTGAATGAGCAGTTCTTC; cdr3_aa: CASSQPPTGTSGILNEQFF; v_call: TRBV23-1; d_call: TRBD2; clone_size: few; j_call: TRBJ2-1
cdr3_nt: TGTGCCAGCAGTGTCGGCACAGCACCCTACGAGCAGTACTTC; cdr3_aa: CASSVGTAPYEQYF; v_call: TRBV28; d_call: -; clone_size: -; j_call: TRBJ2-7
cdr3_nt: TGCAGCGTTGATGGGGGCGCGGCGGGAGGTTACAATGAGCAGTTCTTC; cdr3_aa: CSVDGGAAGGYNEQFF; v_call: TRBV29-1; d_call: TRBD2; clone_size: -; j_call: TRBJ2-1
cdr3_nt: TGTGCCAGCAGCTTGGGACAGCACAATCAGCCCCAGCATTTT; cdr3_aa: CASSLGQHNQPQHF; v_call: TRBV7-9; d_call: TRBD1; clone_size: once; j_call: TRBJ1-5
cdr3_nt: TGTGCCTGGAGTCCGAGACAGAACGCACCTGATCGGTTCTTC; cdr3_aa: CAWSPRQNAPDRFF; v_call: TRBV30; d_call: -; clone_size: medium-sized; j_call: TRBJ2-1
cdr3_nt: TGTGCCAGCGCCGTGCGGCAGACCAATTCACCCCTCCACTTT; cdr3_aa: CASAVRQTNSPLHF; v_call: TRBV7-8; d_call: -; clone_size: few; j_call: TRBJ1-6
cdr3_nt: TGTGCCAGCAGTTTATTGGTGTGGGAGCAGTACTTC; cdr3_aa: CASSLLVWEQYF; v_call: TRBV28; d_call: -; clone_size: once; j_call: TRBJ2-7
cdr3_nt: TGTGCCAGCAGCCTGGACAGGTATACGATGTTCTTC; cdr3_aa: CASSLDRYTMFF; v_call: TRBV5-6; d_call: TRBD1; clone_size: -; j_call: TRBJ2-1
cdr3_nt: TGTGCCAGCAGGCCGGGACTAGCGGGAGCGAACACCGGGGAGCTGTTTTTT; cdr3_aa: CASRPGLAGANTGELFF; v_call: TRBV9; d_call: TRBD2; clone_size: -; j_call: TRBJ2-2
cdr3_nt: TGTGCCAGCCTAAGTCGGACCGGAGCTAATGAAAAACTGTTTTTT; cdr3_aa: CASLSRTGANEKLFF; v_call: TRBV19; d_call: -; clone_size: -; j_call: TRBJ1-4
cdr3_nt: TGCAGTGCTAAGTCGTGGGATACGCAGTATTTT; cdr3_aa: CSAKSWDTQYF; v_call: TRBV20-1; d_call: -; clone_size: -; j_call: TRBJ2-3
cdr3_nt: TGTGCCAGCTCACCAGGGACCAACGAGCAGTACTTC; cdr3_aa: CASSPGTNEQYF; v_call: TRBV18; d_call: -; clone_size: -; j_call: TRBJ2-7
cdr3_nt: TGTGCCAGCAGCTTGGTTGGGCCCGGTTCGAGTGAGCAGTTCTTC; cdr3_aa: CASSLVGPGSSEQFF; v_call: TRBV5-6; d_call: -; clone_size: -; j_call: TRBJ2-1
cdr3_nt: TGTGCCAGCAGCTTGACGGACACCGGGGAGCTGTTTTTT; cdr3_aa: CASSLTDTGELFF; v_call: TRBV7-6; d_call: -; clone_size: few; j_call: TRBJ2-2
cdr3_nt: TGCGCCAGCAGCCAAGATCTGACGGGCCGTAACAATGAGCAGTTCTTC; cdr3_aa: CASSQDLTGRNNEQFF; v_call: TRBV4-1; d_call: -; clone_size: -; j_call: TRBJ2-1
cdr3_nt: TGCGCCAGCAGTTCGGCGGGGGGCCATGAGCAGTTCTTC; cdr3_aa: CASSSAGGHEQFF; v_call: TRBV10-2; d_call: TRBD2; clone_size: -; j_call: TRBJ2-1
cdr3_nt: TGTGCCAGCAGCTCCGTCCAGGGGGTCTATGGCTACACCTTC; cdr3_aa: CASSSVQGVYGYTF; v_call: TRBV9; d_call: TRBD1; clone_size: -; j_call: TRBJ1-2
cdr3_nt: TGTGCCATCAGTTCGACTAGCGGGGGACTCCAAGAGACCCAGTACTTC; cdr3_aa: CAISSTSGGLQETQYF; v_call: TRBV10-3; d_call: TRBD2; clone_size: once; j_call: TRBJ2-5
cdr3_nt: TGTGCCAGCAAGACTGAGGAACGCTACACCTTC; cdr3_aa: CASKTEERYTF; v_call: TRBV28; d_call: -; clone_size: once; j_call: TRBJ1-2
cdr3_nt: TGTGCCAGCAGCAACCGACAGGGTAACTATGGCTACACCTTC; cdr3_aa: CASSNRQGNYGYTF; v_call: TRBV11-3; d_call: TRBD1; clone_size: -; j_call: TRBJ1-2
cdr3_nt: TGTGCCAGCAGGCCTGGGGGGTCGGGGTCCTACGAGCAGTACTTC; cdr3_aa: CASRPGGSGSYEQYF; v_call: TRBV28; d_call: -; clone_size: -; j_call: TRBJ2-7
cdr3_nt: TGTGCCATCAGTGGTGTGGGGGCCTACGAGCAGTACTTC; cdr3_aa: CAISGVGAYEQYF; v_call: TRBV10-3; d_call: -; clone_size: -; j_call: TRBJ2-7
cdr3_nt: TGTGCCAGCAGCCCAGGAGGGGGACGCGCAGATACGCAGTATTTT; cdr3_aa: CASSPGGGRADTQYF; v_call: TRBV7-2; d_call: -; clone_size: -; j_call: TRBJ2-3
cdr3_nt: TGTGCCAGCTCACCAGGTCAAACGACGGGAGATCCCCTCCACTTT; cdr3_aa: CASSPGQTTGDPLHF; v_call: TRBV18; d_call: -; clone_size: few; j_call: TRBJ1-6
cdr3_nt: TGCGCCGCTGCGTCGGACTGGGGGAATGAGCAGTTCTTC; cdr3_aa: CAAASDWGNEQFF; v_call: TRBV10-2; d_call: -; clone_size: -; j_call: TRBJ2-1
cdr3_nt: TGCGCCAGCAGGCACGACAGGGTGGGCGGCTACACCTTC; cdr3_aa: CASRHDRVGGYTF; v_call: TRBV4-1; d_call: TRBD1; clone_size: -; j_call: TRBJ1-2
cdr3_nt: TGTGCCAGCAATCCCCAAACCAGCTCCTACGAGCAGTACTTC; cdr3_aa: CASNPQTSSYEQYF; v_call: TRBV25-1; d_call: -; clone_size: -; j_call: TRBJ2-7